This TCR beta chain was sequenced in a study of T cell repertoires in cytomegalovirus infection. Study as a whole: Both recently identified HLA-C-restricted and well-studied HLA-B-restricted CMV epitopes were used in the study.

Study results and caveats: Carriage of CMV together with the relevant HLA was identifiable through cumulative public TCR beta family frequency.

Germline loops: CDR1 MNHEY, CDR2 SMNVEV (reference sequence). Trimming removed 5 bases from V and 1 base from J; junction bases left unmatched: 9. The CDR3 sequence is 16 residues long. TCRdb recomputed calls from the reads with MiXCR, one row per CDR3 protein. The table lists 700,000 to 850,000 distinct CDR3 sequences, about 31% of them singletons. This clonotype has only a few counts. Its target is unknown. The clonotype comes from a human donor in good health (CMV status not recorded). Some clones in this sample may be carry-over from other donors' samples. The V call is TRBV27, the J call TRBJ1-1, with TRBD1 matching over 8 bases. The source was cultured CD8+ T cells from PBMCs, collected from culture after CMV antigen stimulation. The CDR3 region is CASSRNDRGENTEAFF. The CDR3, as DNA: TGTGCCAGCAGTAGAAACGACAGGGGAGAGAACACTGAAGCTTTCTTT.